Listed here are 16 T cell receptor beta chains from one sample, sequenced in a study of response to subunit inactivated influenza vaccine (dated by TCRdb to the late 2010s). The library was made by RT-PCR. Sequenced using an Illumina HiSeq 2500. TCRdb reanalyzed the raw reads on its own, using fastp at Q25 for trimming and MiXCR for clone calling, and kept in-frame beta chains. Rows with one shared CDR3 protein collapse into an entry with the most common genes and DNA. A total of 750,000 to 850,000 distinct CDR3 sequences appear in this sample, less than 20% of them only once. Of the sample, 11% falls within the top ten clones. Sequenced material: PBMCs from blood, taken 5 to 6 days after vaccination. These TCRs come from a man in his fifties or sixties who received an inactivated influenza vaccine. Donor details come from another sample of the same person, matched by shared clones.

The chain employs TRBV4-2 and TRBJ2-3, with TRBD2 matching over 9 bases. The CDR3 sequence is 18 residues long. The V gene's germline CDR1 is LGHNA and CDR2 YNFKEQ. The J segment lost 4 bases and the V segment lost 2 bases, leaving 13 bases of the junction unmatched. CDR3 protein: CASSQQRGTSITADTQYF. As DNA, the CDR3 is TGTGCCAGCAGCCAACAAAGGGGGACTAGCATCACGGCAGATACGCAGTATTTT.

J is TRBJ2-1 and V is TRBV18; 14 bases are shared with TRBD2. Looked up from germline, CDR1 is KGHSH and CDR2 is LQKENI. CDR3 size: 20 residues. With 1 base clipped from V and 3 bases from J, the junction kept 11 bases outside the gene matches. CDR3 protein: CASSPHRLGLAGVNYNEQFF. The CDR3 coding sequence is TGTGCCAGCTCACCACATAGACTGGGACTAGCGGGAGTTAACTACAATGAGCAGTTCTTC.

This chain uses TRBV6-6 with TRBJ2-7; D is unclear. This CDR3 region has 11 residues. The V and J ends lost 8 bases and 6 bases respectively, with 11 bases between them. The germline V gene has CDR1 MNHNY and CDR2 SVGAGI (reference sequence). The CDR3 is CASSTVSEQYF. In DNA, the CDR3 is TGTGCCAGCTCAACTGTATCCGAGCAGTACTTC.

J is TRBJ1-2 and V is TRBV12-3 or TRBV12-4; D is unresolved. The CDR3 loop spans 15 amino acids. The V and J ends lost 6 bases and 2 bases respectively, with 16 bases between them. The CDR3 nucleotides are TGTGCCAGCAGCCTCCACCCCGGACTGAACTATGGCTACACCTTC. Protein product: CASSLHPGLNYGYTF.

This chain links TRBV10-3 with TRBJ2-1, with D possibly being TRBD1 or TRBD2 (6 bases each). V lost 0 bases and J 16 bases, leaving 13 bases between the germline ends. Germline V gene lookup returns CDR1 ENHRY and CDR2 SYGVKD. The CDR3 runs to 12 residues. CDR3 in DNA: TGTGCCATCAGTGAGTCGAGGGGGGAGGTATTCTTC. It codes for CAISESRGEVFF.

This rearrangement joins TRBV9 to TRBJ2-3; possible D gene TRBD2, 6 bases. The CDR3 consists of 18 residues. V shed 1 base and J shed 2 bases, with 20 bases lying between them. Germline CDR1 SGDLS, CDR2 YYNGEE. The CDR3: CASSVSLFGGATTDTQYF. CDR3 sequence (DNA): TGTGCCAGCAGCGTAAGCTTGTTCGGCGGGGCCACCACAGATACGCAGTATTTT.

This clonotype occurred many times. Written as DNA, the CDR3 is TGCGCCAGCAGCAAACGATCGGACTATGGCTACACCTTC. Translated: CASSKRSDYGYTF. The chain employs TRBV5-1 and TRBJ1-2; D remains unclear. This CDR3 is built from 13 residues. Trimming removed 4 bases from V and 3 bases from J, with 10 bases in between. Per the germline V gene, CDR1 is SGHRS and CDR2 is YFSETQ. Looking up the rest from reference TRBV5-1 and TRBJ1-2 gives the full variable domain: KAGVTQTPRYLIKTRGQQVTLSCSPISGHRSVSWYQQTPGQGLQFLFEYFSETQRNKGNFPGRFSGRQFSNSRSEMNVSTLELGDSALYLCASSKRSDYGYTFGSGTRLTVV.

This clonotype turned up a few times. The rearrangement links TRBV28 to TRBJ2-7; tentatively, D is TRBD1 (7 bases). Per the germline V gene, CDR1 is MDHEN and CDR2 is SYDVKM. V lost 4 bases to trimming and J lost 7 bases, with 20 bases between them. This CDR3 is built from 15 residues. The CDR3 nucleotides are TGTGCCAGCAGTTCGCGACAGGGAGGTTCTTGGGAGCAGTACTTC. Amino acids: CASSSRQGGSWEQYF.

This chain links TRBV6-5 with TRBJ2-3, with 12 bases lining up with TRBD2. Looked up from germline, CDR1 is MNHEY and CDR2 is SVGAGI. V gave up 4 bases and J gave up 2 bases; unmatched junction bases: 7. The CDR3 covers 17 residues. Here the CDR3 DNA reads TGTGCCAGCAGTTCCCTGACTAGCGGGGGCACCACAGATACGCAGTATTTT. This translates into CASSSLTSGGTTDTQYF.

The gene calls are TRBV7-2 and TRBJ2-2; D is undetermined. With 2 bases removed from V and 1 base from J, the gap between germline ends came to 8 bases. Per germline, CDR1 SGHTA and CDR2 FQGNSA. The CDR3 consists of 15 residues. This CDR3 reads CASSLLSRNTGELFF. CDR3 nucleotides: TGTGCCAGCAGCTTACTGTCGAGGAACACCGGGGAGCTGTTTTTT.

There are a few counts of this clonotype. The chain couples TRBV7-9 to TRBJ2-1; the match to TRBD2 covers 7 bases. Looked up from germline, CDR1 is SEHNR and CDR2 is FQNEAQ (reference sequence). The CDR3 runs 16 residues. The junction had 12 bases not matched to a gene; V was cut back by 5 bases and J by 5 bases. CDR3 protein: CASSPHRGSGDNEQFF. CDR3 DNA sequence: TGTGCCAGCAGCCCTCATCGCGGGAGCGGCGACAATGAGCAGTTCTTC. Full variable domain (remainder filled in from reference TRBV7-9 and TRBJ2-1): DTGVSQNPRHKITKRGQNVTFRCDPISEHNRLYWYRQTLGQGPEFLTYFQNEAQLEKSRLLSDRFSAERPKGSFSTLEIQRTEQGDSAMYLCASSPHRGSGDNEQFFGPGTRLTVL.

V gene TRBV21-1 combines with J gene TRBJ2-5. TRBV21-1 is an annotated pseudogene. The CDR3 runs 17 residues. CDR3 region: CASSKVASRSVQETQYF. DNA of the CDR3: TGTGCCAGCAGCAAAGTGGCCAGTAGATCGGTCCAAGAGACCCAGTACTTC.

In this sample, this clonotype turned up a few times. This chain connects TRBV10-3 to TRBJ1-5, with D perhaps TRBD1 (6 bases). Trimming removed 6 bases from V and 3 bases from J, with 9 bases in between. The CDR3 spans 13 residues. Germline V CDR1 and CDR2: ENHRY, SYGVKD. The CDR3 here is CAIRQGLNQPQHF. For the CDR3, the DNA is TGTGCCATCAGACAGGGCCTCAATCAGCCCCAGCATTTT.

This clonotype was observed at least ten times. The J gene is TRBJ2-1, the V gene TRBV4-3; 7 nucleotides match TRBD1. The trim removed 0 bases at V and 4 bases at J, leaving 9 bases unmatched. CDR3 length: 17 amino acids. Per germline, CDR1 LGHNA and CDR2 YSLEER. The CDR3 protein is CASSQESFGTDYNEQFF. CDR3 in DNA: TGCGCCAGCAGCCAAGAGAGCTTCGGGACAGATTACAATGAGCAGTTCTTC.

This clonotype was observed a handful of times. This rearrangement joins TRBV10-3 to TRBJ2-7; the D gene is possibly TRBD1 (5 bases). Looked up from germline, CDR1 is ENHRY and CDR2 is SYGVKD. The CDR3 length is 11 residues. Between the trimmed V and J ends, which lost 6 bases and 2 bases, there was a span of 5 bases. Written as DNA, the CDR3 is TGTGCCATCAGGGACACCTACGAGCAGTACTTC. Translating it yields CAIRDTYEQYF.

The chain uses TRBV21-1 and TRBJ2-1. TRBV21-1 is described as a pseudogene. The CDR3 runs to 15 residues. The CDR3 reads CASSKALQRLDEQFF. Here the CDR3 DNA reads TGTGCCAGCAGCAAAGCTCTCCAACGTCTGGATGAGCAGTTCTTC.